This T cell receptor (beta chain) was captured in a study of blood T cell repertoires in COVID-19. About the study: There were acute and convalescent COVID-19 samples, and they came from the United States, Italy and Spain. In each case, the material was cDNA or gDNA derived from T cells, B-cell-depleted T cells, or PBMCs.

Study processing details: Nucleated cell counts were estimated from reference gene primer amplification. Clones were read by immunoSEQ multiplex PCR, and TCRdb kept only the in-frame ones, dropping some. V and J calls and clone size follow that table, whereas D and trimming were derived from the DNA. The table shows about 94,000 clones, with over 75% occurring only once. The CDR3 is made up of 15 amino acids. The germline V gene encodes CDR1 MDHEN and CDR2 SYDVKM. V shed 4 bases and J 6 bases; nucleotides not matched to a gene: 8. Sequenced input: peripheral blood. This TCR was recovered from a woman older than 75 with acute or convalescent COVID-19. The chain recombines TRBV28 with TRBJ2-1; 8 bases match TRBD2. The CDR3 region is CASSSSGTRGNEQFF. The CDR3 bases are TGTGCCAGCAGTTCATCCGGGACTAGGGGCAATGAGCAGTTCTTC.